This TCR beta chain was obtained from a study of Graves' ophthalmopathy and Graves' hyperthyroidism. General study points: Sensitivity of approximately 70% and specificity of roughly 78% were achieved by the model that predicted ophthalmopathy progression.

As diagnostic evidence, clinical symptoms, serum thyroxine, TRAb, thyroid ultrasound and orbital computed tomography were relied upon. The starting material, 8 to 10 ml of fresh peripheral blood, provided the PBMCs. This clonotype was observed at least ten times. Its antigen is unknown. Germline values: CDR1 MGHRA, CDR2 YSYEKL. Trimming took 1 base from V and 3 from J, leaving 18 bases between them. The CDR3 runs 17 residues. Researchers took RNA transcripts and amplified TCR beta CDR3 regions from them. Second-round multiplex PCR followed a first-round RT-PCR using HTBI primers. TCRdb ran MiXCR on the multiplex PCR reads and lists one entry per CDR3 protein. The sample has hundreds of thousands of distinct CDR3 sequences, 15% seen once; the top ten hold roughly 7%.

The chain joins TRBV4-1 to TRBJ1-2; a possible D gene is TRBD1 (6 bases). The clonotype originates from a woman aged 18-35 years with stable Graves' hyperthyroidism. Sequences were obtained from peripheral blood. In DNA form, the CDR3 reads TGCGCCAGCAGCCAAGGACCGCCCGGGGGGGCGGACTATGGCTACACCTTC. This gives the protein CASSQGPPGGADYGYTF.